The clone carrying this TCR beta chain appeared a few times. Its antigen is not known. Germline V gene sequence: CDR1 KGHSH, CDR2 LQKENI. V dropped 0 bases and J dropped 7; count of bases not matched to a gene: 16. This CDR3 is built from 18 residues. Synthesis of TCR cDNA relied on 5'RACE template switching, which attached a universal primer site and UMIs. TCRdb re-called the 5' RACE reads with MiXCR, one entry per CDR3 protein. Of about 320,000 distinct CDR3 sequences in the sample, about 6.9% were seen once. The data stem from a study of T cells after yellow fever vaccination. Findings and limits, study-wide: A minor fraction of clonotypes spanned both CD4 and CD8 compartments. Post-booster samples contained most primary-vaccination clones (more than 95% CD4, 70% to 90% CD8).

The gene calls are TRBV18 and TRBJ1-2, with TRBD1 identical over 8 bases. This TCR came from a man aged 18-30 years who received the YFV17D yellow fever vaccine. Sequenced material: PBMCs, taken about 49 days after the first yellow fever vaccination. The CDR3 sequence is CASSPPSLVAGGIGGYTF. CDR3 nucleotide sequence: TGTGCCAGCTCACCACCTTCTCTGGTGGCAGGGGGCATCGGTGGCTACACCTTC.